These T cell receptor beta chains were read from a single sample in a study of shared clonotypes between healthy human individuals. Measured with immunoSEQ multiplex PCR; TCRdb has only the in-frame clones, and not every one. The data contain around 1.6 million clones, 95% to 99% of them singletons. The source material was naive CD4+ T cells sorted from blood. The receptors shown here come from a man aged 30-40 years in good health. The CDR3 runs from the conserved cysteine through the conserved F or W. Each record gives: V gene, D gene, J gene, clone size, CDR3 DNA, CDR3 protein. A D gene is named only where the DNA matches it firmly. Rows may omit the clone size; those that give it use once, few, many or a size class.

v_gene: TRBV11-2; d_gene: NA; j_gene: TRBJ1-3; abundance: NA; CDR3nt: TGTGCCAGCAACCCCCAGGGAGTATCTGGAAACACCATATATTTT; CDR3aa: CASNPQGVSGNTIYF
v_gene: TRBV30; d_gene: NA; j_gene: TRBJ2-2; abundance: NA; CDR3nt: TGTGCCTGGAGTGCAGAGAGCACCGGGGAGCTGTTTTTT; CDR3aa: CAWSAESTGELFF
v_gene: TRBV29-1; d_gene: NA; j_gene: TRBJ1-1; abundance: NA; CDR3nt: TGCAGCGTTGAAAGGGGTAGGGACCTTGAAGCTTTCTTT; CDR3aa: CSVERGRDLEAFF
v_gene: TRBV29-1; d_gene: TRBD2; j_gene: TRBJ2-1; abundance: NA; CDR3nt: TGCAGCGTAGTAAGACTAGCGGGAACCCACAATGAGCAGTTCTTC; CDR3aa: CSVVRLAGTHNEQFF
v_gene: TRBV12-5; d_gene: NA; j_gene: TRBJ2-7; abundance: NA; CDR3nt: TGTGCTAGTGCTCTTGGGAGCTCCTACGAGCAGTACTTC; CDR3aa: CASALGSSYEQYF
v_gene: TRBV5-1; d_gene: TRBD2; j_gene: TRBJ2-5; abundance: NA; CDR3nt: TGCGCCAGCAGCCTTAGGACTAGCTCGAAGGCGACCCAGTACTTC; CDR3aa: CASSLRTSSKATQYF
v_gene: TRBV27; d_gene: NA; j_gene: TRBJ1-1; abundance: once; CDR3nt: TGTGCCAGCAGTTTAAAGGTCAACACTGAAGCTTTCTTT; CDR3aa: CASSLKVNTEAFF
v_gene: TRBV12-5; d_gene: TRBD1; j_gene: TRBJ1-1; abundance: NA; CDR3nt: TGTGCTAGTGGTTCCGGTGACAGGGGGAACACTGAAGCTTTCTTT; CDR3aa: CASGSGDRGNTEAFF
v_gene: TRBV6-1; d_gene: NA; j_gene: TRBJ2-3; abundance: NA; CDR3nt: TGTGCCGGCAAAGTAGAGCGGGGCACAGATACGCAGTATTTT; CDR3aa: CAGKVERGTDTQYF
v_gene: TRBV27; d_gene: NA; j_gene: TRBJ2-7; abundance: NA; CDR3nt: TGTGCCAGCAGTTCCCAAACAGCCTACGAGCAGTACTTC; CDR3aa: CASSSQTAYEQYF
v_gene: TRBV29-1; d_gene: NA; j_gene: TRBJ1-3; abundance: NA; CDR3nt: TGCAGCGTTGAAGTTAGGGCCGGTGGAAACACCATATATTTT; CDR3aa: CSVEVRAGGNTIYF
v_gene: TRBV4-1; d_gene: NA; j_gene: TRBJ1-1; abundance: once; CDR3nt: TGCGCCAGCAGCCAAGGCCCCCGACAGTCTGAAGCTTTCTTT; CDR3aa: CASSQGPRQSEAFF
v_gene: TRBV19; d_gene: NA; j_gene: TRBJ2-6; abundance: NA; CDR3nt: TGTGCCAGTCAGAAATGGCAGGAGAGCTCTGGGGCCAACGTCCTGACTTTC; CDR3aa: CASQKWQESSGANVLTF
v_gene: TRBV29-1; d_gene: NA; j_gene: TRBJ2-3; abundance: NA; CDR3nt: TGCAGCGTTGGGGGTAGCACAGATACGCAGTATTTT; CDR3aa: CSVGGSTDTQYF
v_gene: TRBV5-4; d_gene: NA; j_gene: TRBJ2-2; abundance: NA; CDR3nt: TGTGCCAGCAGCCCGTCAGGGCGCACCACCGGGGAGCTGTTTTTT; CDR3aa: CASSPSGRTTGELFF
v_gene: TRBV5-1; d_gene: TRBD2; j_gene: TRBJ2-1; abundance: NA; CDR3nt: TGCGCCAGCAGCGGCGAGGGAGGGCCGTACAATGAGCAGTTCTTC; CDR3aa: CASSGEGGPYNEQFF
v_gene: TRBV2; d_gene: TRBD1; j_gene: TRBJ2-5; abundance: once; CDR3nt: TGTGCCAGCATAAGTAAAACAGGGGGCAGAGAGACCCAGTACTTC; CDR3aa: CASISKTGGRETQYF
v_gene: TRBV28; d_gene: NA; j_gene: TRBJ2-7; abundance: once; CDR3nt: TGTGCCAGCAGATCCCCCCCAGGGGGACTCTACGAGCAGTACTTC; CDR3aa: CASRSPPGGLYEQYF
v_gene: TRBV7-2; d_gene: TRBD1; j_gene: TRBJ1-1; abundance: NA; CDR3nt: TGTGCCAGCAGCTTAGGAAGGGGGCTTGAAGCTTTCTTT; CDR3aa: CASSLGRGLEAFF
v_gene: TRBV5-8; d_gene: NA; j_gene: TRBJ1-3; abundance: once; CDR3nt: TGTGCCAGCAGCTTGGCCGGGTCTACCTGGGCTGGAAACACCATATATTTT; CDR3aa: CASSLAGSTWAGNTIYF
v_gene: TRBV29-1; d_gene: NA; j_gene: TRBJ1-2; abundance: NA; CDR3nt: TGCAGCGTTGCCCCATCCGTGGCAACCGATGGCTACACCTTC; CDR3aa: CSVAPSVATDGYTF
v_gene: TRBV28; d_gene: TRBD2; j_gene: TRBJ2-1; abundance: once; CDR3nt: TGTGCCAGCAGTAAAATGACTAGCGGGAGTCCCTACAATGAGCAGTTCTTC; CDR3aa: CASSKMTSGSPYNEQFF
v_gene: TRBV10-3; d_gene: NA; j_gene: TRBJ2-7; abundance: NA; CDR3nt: TGTGCCATCAGTGCTGTATTGGCCTTCGGAGAGCAGTACTTC; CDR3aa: CAISAVLAFGEQYF
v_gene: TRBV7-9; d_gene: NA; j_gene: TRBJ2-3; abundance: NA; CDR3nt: TGTGCCAGCAGCTTAACGACTAGAGGGGATACGCAGTATTTT; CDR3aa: CASSLTTRGDTQYF
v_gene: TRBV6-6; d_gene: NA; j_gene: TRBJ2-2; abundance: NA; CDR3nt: TGTGCCAGCAGTTACTCCGGCCCTACCGGGGAGCTGTTTTTT; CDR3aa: CASSYSGPTGELFF
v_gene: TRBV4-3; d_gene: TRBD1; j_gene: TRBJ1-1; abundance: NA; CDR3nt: TGCGCCAGCAGCCAGACAGGGCTGTACAACCCTGAAGCTTTCTTT; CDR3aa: CASSQTGLYNPEAFF
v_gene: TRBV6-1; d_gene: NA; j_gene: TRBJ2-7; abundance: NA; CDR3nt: TGTGCCAGCAGTGAAGGGACTCCTCGACTCTACGAGCAGTACTTC; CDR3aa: CASSEGTPRLYEQYF
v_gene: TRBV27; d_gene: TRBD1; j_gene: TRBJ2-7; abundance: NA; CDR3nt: TGTGCCAGCAGTTTGGGACAGGGGGTCTACGAGCAGTACTTC; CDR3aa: CASSLGQGVYEQYF
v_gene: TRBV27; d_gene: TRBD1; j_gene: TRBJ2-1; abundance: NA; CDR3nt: TGTGCCAGCAGCCATTTAGGGACAGGGATCTACAATGAGCAGTTCTTC; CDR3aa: CASSHLGTGIYNEQFF
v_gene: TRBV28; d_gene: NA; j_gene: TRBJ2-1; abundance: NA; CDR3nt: TGTGCCAGCAGTTTACCCCAAGGGCGCTCCTACAATGAGCAGTTCTTC; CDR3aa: CASSLPQGRSYNEQFF
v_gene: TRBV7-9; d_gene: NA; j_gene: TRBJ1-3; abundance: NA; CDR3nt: TGTGCCAGCATAGGCGGAAACACCATATATTTT; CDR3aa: CASIGGNTIYF
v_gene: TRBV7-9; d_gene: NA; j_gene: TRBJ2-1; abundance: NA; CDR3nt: TGTGCCAGCAGCGTAGGAGGTAACAATGAGCAGTTCTTC; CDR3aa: CASSVGGNNEQFF
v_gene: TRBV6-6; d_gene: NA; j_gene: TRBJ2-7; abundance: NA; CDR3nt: TGTGCCAGCAGCCTAACCCTTTACGAGCAGTACTTC; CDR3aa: CASSLTLYEQYF
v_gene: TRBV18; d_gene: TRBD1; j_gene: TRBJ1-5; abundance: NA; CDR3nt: TGTGCCAGCTCACCAGAAGGGACAGGGAATCAGCCCCAGCATTTT; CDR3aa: CASSPEGTGNQPQHF
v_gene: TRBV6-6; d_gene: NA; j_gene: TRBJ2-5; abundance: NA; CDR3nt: TGTGCCAGCAGTGGGGGTTTTCGGGAGACCCAGTACTTC; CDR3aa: CASSGGFRETQYF
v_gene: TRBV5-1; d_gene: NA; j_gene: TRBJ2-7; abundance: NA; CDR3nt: TGCGCCAGCAGCTTGGAGGGCAGCTACTACGAGCAGTACTTC; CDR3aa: CASSLEGSYYEQYF
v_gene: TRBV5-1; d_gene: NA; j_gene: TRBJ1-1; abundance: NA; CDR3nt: TGCGCCAGCAGCTTGGCCTCAGGGAGTGGCACTGAAGCTTTCTTT; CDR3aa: CASSLASGSGTEAFF
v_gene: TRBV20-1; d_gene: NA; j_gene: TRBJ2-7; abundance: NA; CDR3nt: TGCAGTGCTCGGGTCACCTACGAGCAGTACTTC; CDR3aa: CSARVTYEQYF
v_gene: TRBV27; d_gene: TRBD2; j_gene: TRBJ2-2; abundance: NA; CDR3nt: TGTGCCAGCAGTCAGACGACTAGCGGGAGGCCCGGGGAGCTGTTTTTT; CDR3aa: CASSQTTSGRPGELFF
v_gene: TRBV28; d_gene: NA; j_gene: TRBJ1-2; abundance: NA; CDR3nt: TGTGCCAGCAGTTGGCAGGGAGCCGATGGCTACACCTTC; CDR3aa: CASSWQGADGYTF
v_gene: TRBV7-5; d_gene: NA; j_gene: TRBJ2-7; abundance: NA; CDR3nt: TGTGTCAGAAGCTATGACAGGGACGTTACCTACGAGCAGTACTTC; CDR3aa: CVRSYDRDVTYEQYF
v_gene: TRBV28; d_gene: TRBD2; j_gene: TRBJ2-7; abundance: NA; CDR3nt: TGTGCCAGCAGTTTCCGGGGGGAGTGGGAGCAGTACTTC; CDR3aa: CASSFRGEWEQYF
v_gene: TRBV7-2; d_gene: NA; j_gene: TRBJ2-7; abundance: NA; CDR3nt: TGTGCCAGCAGCTTAAGTTCTGGGGGAGGAGGCTACGAGCAGTACTTC; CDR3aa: CASSLSSGGGGYEQYF
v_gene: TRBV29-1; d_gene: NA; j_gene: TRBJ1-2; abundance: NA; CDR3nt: TGCAGCGTAGATGTACAGGGCTCCTATGGCTACACCTTC; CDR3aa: CSVDVQGSYGYTF
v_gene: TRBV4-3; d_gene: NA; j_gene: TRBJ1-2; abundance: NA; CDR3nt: TGCGCCAGCAGCCAAGGGCTACAGGGTCGTGGTGGCTACACCTTC; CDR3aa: CASSQGLQGRGGYTF
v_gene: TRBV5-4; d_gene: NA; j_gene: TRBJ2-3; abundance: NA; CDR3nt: TGTGCCAGCAGGGATCTGGCGGGATCTCTGAGCACAGATACGCAGTATTTT; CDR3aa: CASRDLAGSLSTDTQYF
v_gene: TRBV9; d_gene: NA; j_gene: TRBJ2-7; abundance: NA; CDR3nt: TGTGCCAGCAGCGAGGGCGTGACAGGCTCCTACGAGCAGTACTTC; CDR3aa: CASSEGVTGSYEQYF
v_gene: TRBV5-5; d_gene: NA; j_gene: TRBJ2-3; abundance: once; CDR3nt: TGTGCCAGCAGCTTCCCCTTAAAAACAGATACGCAGTATTTT; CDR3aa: CASSFPLKTDTQYF
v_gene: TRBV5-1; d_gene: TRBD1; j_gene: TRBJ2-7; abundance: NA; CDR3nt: TGCGCCAGCGTCCCCGGGACAGGTGACTACGAGCAGTACTTC; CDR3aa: CASVPGTGDYEQYF
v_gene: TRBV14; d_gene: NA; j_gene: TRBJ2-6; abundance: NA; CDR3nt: TGTGCCAGCAGCTCTCTGTTTGGGCGAGGGGCCAACGTCCTGACTTTC; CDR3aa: CASSSLFGRGANVLTF
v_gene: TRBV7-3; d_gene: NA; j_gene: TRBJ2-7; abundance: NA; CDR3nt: TGTGCCAGCAGCCGGTCCGGGACCGCTAACCACGAGCAGTACTTC; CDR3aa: CASSRSGTANHEQYF